Presented here are 13 T cell receptor beta chains from one specimen sequenced in a study of blood T cell repertoires in COVID-19. Profiled with immunoSEQ multiplex PCR; TCRdb holds only in-frame clones, not every one. The sample records 70,000 to 100,000 clones, approximately 86% being singletons. Sequencing was performed on peripheral blood. These receptors were obtained from a man older than 75 with active or convalescent COVID-19.

The chain recombines TRBV7-9 with TRBJ2-1, with D maybe TRBD2 (6 bases). Looked up from germline, CDR1 is SEHNR and CDR2 is FQNEAQ (reference sequence). V lost 7 bases and J 7 bases, leaving 14 bases between the germline ends. The CDR3 is 13 amino acids. CDR3 DNA: TGTGCCAGCAAGGAGGGCCTGGGGAATGAGCAGTTCTTC. Residues: CASKEGLGNEQFF.

This clone was seen only once. The chain is built from TRBV5-1 and TRBJ1-1; D not certain. The CDR3 totals 14 residues. V lost 0 bases, J lost 2 bases, and 8 bases lay in between. From germline, CDR1 is SGHRS and CDR2 YFSETQ. CDR3 bases: TGCGCCAGCAGCTTGGACAGCATCAACACTGAAGCTTTCTTT. Translated: CASSLDSINTEAFF.

This chain connects TRBV19 to TRBJ2-1; TRBD1 matches at 9 bases. Germline V gene data show CDR1 as LNHDA and CDR2 as SQIVND (reference sequence). This CDR3 contains 15 residues. V gave up 7 bases and J gave up 15 bases; unmatched junction bases: 19. The CDR3 sequence: CASTNLGQGGFVPFF. In nucleotides, the CDR3 is TGTGCCAGTACTAACCTGGGACAGGGTGGGTTTGTGCCGTTCTTC.

The chain recombines TRBV7-9 with TRBJ1-5; D gene unclear. The V gene's germline CDR1 is SEHNR and CDR2 FQNEAQ (reference sequence). Trimming left V 3 bases short and J 4 bases short, with 7 bases between. The CDR3 spans 13 residues. In DNA form, the CDR3 reads TGTGCCAGCAGCTTGGCAATAAATCAGCCCCAGCATTTT. It encodes CASSLAINQPQHF.

This chain uses TRBV30 with TRBJ2-2; TRBD1 aligns across 7 bases. Looked up from germline, CDR1 is GTSNPN and CDR2 is SVGIG (reference sequence). V shed 1 base and J 3 bases; nucleotides not matched to a gene: 5. CDR3 length: 15 residues. CDR3 in amino acids: CAWSALTGYTGELFF. CDR3 DNA sequence: TGTGCCTGGAGTGCCCTGACAGGGTACACCGGGGAGCTGTTTTTT.

The chain recombines TRBV9 with TRBJ1-3; D not certain. This CDR3 contains 16 residues. The germline CDR1 and CDR2 sequences are SGDLS and YYNGEE. Trimming removed 0 bases at V and 0 bases at J, with 10 bases between. CDR3 residues: CASSVAGHNSGNTIYF. The CDR3 nucleotides are TGTGCCAGCAGCGTAGCTGGCCACAACTCTGGAAACACCATATATTTT.

The J gene is TRBJ2-2, the V gene TRBV2, with 13 bases lining up with TRBD2. Per the germline V gene, CDR1 is SNHLY and CDR2 is FYNNEI. V was pared by 7 bases and J by 5 bases, with 1 base of the junction left unmatched. The CDR3 totals 14 residues. This chain's CDR3 is CASTGLAGTGELFF. The CDR3 DNA sequence: TGTGCCAGCACGGGACTAGCGGGAACCGGGGAGCTGTTTTTT.

This clone was observed a handful of times. The chain uses TRBV7-2 and TRBJ1-5; D ambiguous. This CDR3 has 13 amino acids. The V and J ends lost 1 base and 4 bases respectively, with 5 bases between them. Germline CDR1 reads SGHTA; CDR2 reads FQGNSA. The CDR3 is CASSLGVNQPQHF. DNA for the CDR3: TGTGCCAGCAGCTTAGGAGTAAATCAGCCCCAGCATTTT.

V usage is TRBV13 and J usage is TRBJ2-7, with 8 bases aligning to TRBD1. This CDR3 comprises 16 residues. The V gene's germline CDR1 is PRHDT and CDR2 FYEKMQ (reference sequence). Unmatched junction bases numbered 12, after V lost 5 bases and J lost 3 bases. Written as DNA, the CDR3 is TGTGCCAGCAGCCCTCCGCGACAGGGGTTGTTCTACGAGCAGTACTTC. Residues: CASSPPRQGLFYEQYF.

V is TRBV15 and J is TRBJ2-1; D might be TRBD1 (8 bases). Per germline, CDR1 LNHNV and CDR2 YYDKDF (reference sequence). The CDR3 has 15 residues. V lost 0 bases, J lost 12 bases, and 18 bases lay in between. CDR3 sequence (DNA): TGTGCCACCAGCAGAGATCGGGGAGGGACAGGCCCGCAGTTCTTC. This sequence encodes CATSRDRGGTGPQFF. Full variable domain (rest looked up from reference TRBV15 and TRBJ2-1): DAMVIQNPRYQVTQFGKPVTLSCSQTLNHNVMYWYQQKSSQAPKLLFHYYDKDFNNEADTPDNFQSRRPNTSFCFLDIRSPGLGDTAMYLCATSRDRGGTGPQFFGPGTRLTVL.

This clone occurred a few times. The chain has TRBV19 and TRBJ2-5, with 8 bases fitting TRBD1. Unmatched junction bases numbered 8, after V lost 1 base and J lost 4 bases. This CDR3 has 16 residues. CDR1 is LNHDA and CDR2 is SQIVND in the germline V gene (reference sequence). CDR3 amino acids: CASSIGSRGRTETQYF. The DNA of the CDR3 is TGTGCCAGTAGTATAGGCTCCAGGGGGCGGACAGAGACCCAGTACTTC.

This clone occurred once. V is TRBV9 and J is TRBJ2-1, with a possible D match to TRBD2 (6 bases). The length of the CDR3 is 14 residues. V was trimmed by 0 bases and J by 6 bases, leaving 10 bases between them. Germline V gives CDR1 SGDLS, CDR2 YYNGEE. CDR3 loop: CASSVGGEGNEQFF. Written as DNA, the CDR3 is TGTGCCAGCAGCGTAGGGGGGGAAGGCAATGAGCAGTTCTTC. Drawing the rest from reference TRBV9 and TRBJ2-1, the complete variable domain is DSGVTQTPKHLITATGQRVTLRCSPRSGDLSVYWYQQSLDQGLQFLIQYYNGEERAKGNILERFSAQQFPDLHSELNLSSLELGDSALYFCASSVGGEGNEQFFGPGTRLTVL.

For this clone: One end of the junction varies from germline; a read error may be responsible. CDR3 DNA sequence: TGTGCTAGCAGCTTAGGCCAGGGGGAGTATACCGGGGAGCTGTTTTTT. Protein: CASSLGQGEYTGELFF. The rearrangement uses TRBV7-7 and TRBJ2-2; the match to TRBD1 covers 7 bases. This CDR3 comprises 16 residues. Germline V gene sequence: CDR1 SSHAT, CDR2 FNYEAQ (reference sequence).